The 2 T cell receptor beta chains listed next were all sequenced from one sample in a study of control samples from healthy donors and cancer patients. This table comes from immunoSEQ multiplex PCR, and its TCRdb copy is limited to in-frame clones, with some not included. Among 130,000 or so clones listed, roughly nine tenths were seen once. Material: blood. Receptors originate from a man aged 18 to 29 in good health.

The V gene is TRBV19, the J gene TRBJ1-2; no definite D call. Trimming shortened V by 7 bases and J by 0 bases, and 9 bases separated the two germline ends. The CDR3 runs to 13 residues. Germline V gene sequence: CDR1 LNHDA, CDR2 SQIVND (reference sequence). The CDR3 loop reads CASIDVSNYGYTF. The CDR3 bases are TGTGCCAGTATCGACGTCTCTAACTATGGCTACACCTTC.

This chain uses TRBV5-1 with TRBJ2-3; D is possibly TRBD1 (6 bases). The CDR3 runs to 14 residues. Deletions cut 4 bases from V and 2 bases from J, with 11 bases between. Looked up from germline, CDR1 is SGHRS and CDR2 is YFSETQ. The CDR3 coding sequence is TGCGCCAGCAGCACCGGACAGAACACAGATACGCAGTATTTT. Translation: CASSTGQNTDTQYF.